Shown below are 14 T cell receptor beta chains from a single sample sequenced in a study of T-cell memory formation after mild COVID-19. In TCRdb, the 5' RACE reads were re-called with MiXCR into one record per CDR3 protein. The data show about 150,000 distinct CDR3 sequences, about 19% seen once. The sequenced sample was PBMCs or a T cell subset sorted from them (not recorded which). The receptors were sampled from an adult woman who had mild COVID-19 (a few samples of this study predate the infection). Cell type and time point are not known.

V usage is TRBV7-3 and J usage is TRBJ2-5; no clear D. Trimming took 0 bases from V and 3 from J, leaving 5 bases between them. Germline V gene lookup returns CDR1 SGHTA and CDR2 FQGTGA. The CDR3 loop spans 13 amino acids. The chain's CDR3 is CASSLTVEETQYF. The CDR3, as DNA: TGTGCCAGCAGCTTAACGGTTGAAGAGACCCAGTACTTC.

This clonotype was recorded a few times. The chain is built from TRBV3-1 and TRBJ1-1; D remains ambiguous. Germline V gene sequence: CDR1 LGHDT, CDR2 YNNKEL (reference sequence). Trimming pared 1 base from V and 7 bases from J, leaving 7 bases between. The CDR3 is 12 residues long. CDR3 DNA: TGTGCCAGCAGCCAAGTACCGAATGAAGCTTTCTTT. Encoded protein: CASSQVPNEAFF.

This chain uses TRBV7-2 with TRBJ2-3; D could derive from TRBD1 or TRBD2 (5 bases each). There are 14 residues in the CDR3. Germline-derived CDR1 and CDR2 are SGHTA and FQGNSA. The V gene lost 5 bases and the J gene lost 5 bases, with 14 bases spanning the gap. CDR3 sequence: CASSPGLGEDTQYF. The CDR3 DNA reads TGTGCCAGCAGCCCCGGACTGGGGGAAGATACGCAGTATTTT.

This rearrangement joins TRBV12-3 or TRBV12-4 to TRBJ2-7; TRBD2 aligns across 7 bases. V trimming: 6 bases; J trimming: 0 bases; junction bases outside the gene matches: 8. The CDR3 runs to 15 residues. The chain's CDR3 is CASRISSGSSYEQYF. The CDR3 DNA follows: TGTGCCAGCAGAATATCTAGCGGAAGCTCCTACGAGCAGTACTTC.

The chain's CDR3 is CASSLVVNIQYF. CDR3 sequence (DNA): TGTGCCAGCAGCTTAGTTGTAAACATTCAGTACTTC. The rearrangement uses TRBV7-2 and TRBJ2-4; the D is unclear. The CDR3 spans 12 residues. Trimming took 1 base from V and 6 from J, leaving 4 bases between them. Germline-derived CDR1 and CDR2 are SGHTA and FQGNSA.

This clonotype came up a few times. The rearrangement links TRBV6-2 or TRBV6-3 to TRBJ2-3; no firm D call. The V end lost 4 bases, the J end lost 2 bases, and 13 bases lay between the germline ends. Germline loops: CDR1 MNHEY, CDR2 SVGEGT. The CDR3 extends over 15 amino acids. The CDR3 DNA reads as TGTGCCAGCAGTTCCTCAGTTGGCCTCACAGATACGCAGTATTTT. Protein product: CASSSSVGLTDTQYF.

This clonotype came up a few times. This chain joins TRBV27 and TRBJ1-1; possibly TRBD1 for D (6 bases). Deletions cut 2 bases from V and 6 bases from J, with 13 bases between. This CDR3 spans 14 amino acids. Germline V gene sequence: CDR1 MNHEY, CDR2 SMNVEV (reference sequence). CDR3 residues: CASSLKGGQAEAFF. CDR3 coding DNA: TGTGCCAGCAGTTTAAAAGGGGGTCAGGCTGAAGCTTTCTTT.

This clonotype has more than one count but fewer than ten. CDR3 region: CASSRDQLTHQPQHF. CDR3 in DNA: TGCGCCAGCAGCCGCGACCAATTAACCCATCAGCCCCAGCATTTT. This chain joins TRBV4-1 and TRBJ1-5; D not resolved. Germline CDR1 MGHRA, CDR2 YSYEKL. The CDR3 covers 15 residues. Trimming removed 4 bases from V and 5 bases from J, with 15 bases in between.

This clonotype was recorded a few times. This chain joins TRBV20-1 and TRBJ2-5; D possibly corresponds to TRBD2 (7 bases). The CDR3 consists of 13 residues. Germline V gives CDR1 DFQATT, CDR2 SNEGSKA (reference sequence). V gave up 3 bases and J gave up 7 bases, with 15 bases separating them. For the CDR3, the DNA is TGCAGTGCTAGTGCGGGGGCCCACATGACCCAGTACTTC. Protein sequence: CSASAGAHMTQYF.

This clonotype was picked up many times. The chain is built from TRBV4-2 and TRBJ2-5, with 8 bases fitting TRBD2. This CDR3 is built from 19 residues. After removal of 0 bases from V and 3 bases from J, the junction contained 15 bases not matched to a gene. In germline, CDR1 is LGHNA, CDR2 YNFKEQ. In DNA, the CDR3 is TGTGCCAGCAGCCAAGATGCCAGGCGGAGGGCGGGGGGAGAAGAGACCCAGTACTTC. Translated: CASSQDARRRAGGEETQYF.

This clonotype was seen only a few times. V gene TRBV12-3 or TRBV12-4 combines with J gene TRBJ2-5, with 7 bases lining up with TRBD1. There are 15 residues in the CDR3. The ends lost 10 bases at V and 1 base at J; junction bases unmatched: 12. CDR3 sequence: CATAWTGSPQETQYF. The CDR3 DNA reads TGTGCCACCGCATGGACAGGCTCGCCCCAAGAGACCCAGTACTTC.

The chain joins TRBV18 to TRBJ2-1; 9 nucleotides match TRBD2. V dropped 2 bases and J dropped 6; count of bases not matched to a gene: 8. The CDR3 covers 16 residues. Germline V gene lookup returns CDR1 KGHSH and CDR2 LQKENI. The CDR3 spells CASSPFAGGLGNEQFF. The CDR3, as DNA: TGTGCCAGCTCACCATTCGCGGGAGGGCTGGGCAATGAGCAGTTCTTC.

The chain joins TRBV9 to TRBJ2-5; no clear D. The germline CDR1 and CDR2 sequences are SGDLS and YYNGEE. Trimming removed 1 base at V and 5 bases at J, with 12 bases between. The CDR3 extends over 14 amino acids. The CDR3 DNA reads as TGTGCCAGCAGCGTAACGGTTAGTGGCGAGACCCAGTACTTC. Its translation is CASSVTVSGETQYF.

This CDR3 is CASSRGRGLAEAFF. CDR3 nucleotide sequence: TGTGCCAGCAGTAGGGGACGGGGGTTGGCTGAAGCTTTCTTT. The chain recombines TRBV12-3 or TRBV12-4 with TRBJ1-1; D may be TRBD1 (5 bases). The V end lost 5 bases, the J end lost 6 bases, and 16 bases lay between the germline ends. This CDR3 region has 14 residues.